Following are 18 T cell receptor beta chains from one sample sequenced in a study of cytomegalovirus exposure and HLA in healthy donors. PCR amplification relied on 60 Vbeta primers (plus 13 Jbeta primers). Produced via immunoSEQ multiplex PCR; TCRdb's table is partial and in-frame only. The sample lists approximately 150,000 clones, 70% to 75% occurring once. Sequences were obtained from PBMCs. The receptor source for this set is a man between 18 and 29 years old in good health and CMV-seropositive.

The rearrangement links TRBV10-3 to TRBJ1-2; D may be TRBD1 (5 bases). Looked up from germline, CDR1 is ENHRY and CDR2 is SYGVKD. V was cut by 7 bases and J by 1 base, with 22 bases left in between. The CDR3 extends over 17 amino acids. The CDR3 bases are TGTGCCATCACACCAGACAGTGGCCGGGAGGGTAACTATGGCTACACCTTC. It translates to CAITPDSGREGNYGYTF.

The V gene is TRBV28, the J gene TRBJ2-7; 12 nucleotides match TRBD2. The CDR3 has 18 amino acids. V gave up 4 bases and J gave up 1 base; unmatched junction bases: 11. Germline values: CDR1 MDHEN, CDR2 SYDVKM. CDR3 sequence: CASSSTGLAGPLSYEQYV. CDR3 in DNA: TGTGCCAGCAGTTCGACCGGACTAGCGGGGCCGCTTTCCTACGAGCAGTACGTC.

The chain couples TRBV9 to TRBJ2-3; 8 bases match TRBD1. V lost 0 bases, J lost 1 base, and 1 base stayed unmatched. Germline V gives CDR1 SGDLS, CDR2 YYNGEE. The CDR3 is made up of 15 amino acids. This CDR3 reads CASSVEGQGTDTQYF. The CDR3 nucleotides read TGTGCCAGCAGCGTAGAGGGACAGGGCACAGATACGCAGTATTTT.

The rearrangement uses TRBV30 and TRBJ2-3, with 8 bases lining up with TRBD1. V lost 5 bases to trimming and J lost 0 bases; unmatched junction nucleotides: 7. The CDR3 has 15 amino acids. CDR1 is GTSNPN, CDR2 SVGIG, per germline (reference sequence). Here the CDR3 DNA reads TGTGCCTGGGACAGGGGTCGACCCAGCACAGATACGCAGTATTTT. Its translation: CAWDRGRPSTDTQYF.

The chain joins TRBV5-6 to TRBJ1-5; TRBD1 aligns across 7 bases. The CDR3 has 17 residues. V lost 3 bases, J lost 0 bases, and 9 bases stayed unmatched. CDR1 SGHDT and CDR2 YYEEEE come from the germline V gene. CDR3: CASSSWLGQDSNQPQHF. DNA for the CDR3: TGTGCCAGCAGCTCCTGGCTAGGACAGGATAGCAATCAGCCCCAGCATTTT. The full variable domain, in which reference TRBV5-6 and TRBJ1-5 provide the parts outside the CDR3, is DAGVTQSPTHLIKTRGQQVTLRCSPKSGHDTVSWYQQALGQGPQFIFQYYEEEERQRGNFPDRFSGHQFPNYSSELNVNALLLGDSALYLCASSSWLGQDSNQPQHFGDGTRLSIL.

The chain employs TRBV5-4 and TRBJ2-1, with 8 bases that match TRBD2. Trimming took 4 bases from V and 5 from J; bases not matched to a gene: 5. The CDR3 is 14 amino acids. Germline V gives CDR1 SGHNT, CDR2 YYREEE (reference sequence). CDR3 residues: CASSLGLADNEQFF. The DNA for the CDR3 is TGTGCCAGCAGCCTTGGACTAGCAGACAATGAGCAGTTCTTC. The full variable domain, completed using reference TRBV5-4 and TRBJ2-1, is ETGVTQSPTHLIKTRGQQVTLRCSSQSGHNTVSWYQQALGQGPQFIFQYYREEENGRGNFPPRFSGLQFPNYSSELNVNALELDDSALYLCASSLGLADNEQFFGPGTRLTVL.

This clone was detected a few times. The gene calls are TRBV6-5 and TRBJ2-3; D is ambiguous. V gave up 7 bases and J gave up 6 bases, with 14 bases separating them. CDR3 size: 13 residues. Germline assignment: CDR1 MNHEY and CDR2 SVGAGI. The CDR3 region is CASTNPVTDTQYF. The CDR3 bases are TGTGCCAGCACCAACCCAGTCACGGATACGCAGTATTTT.

V gene TRBV2 combines with J gene TRBJ2-5, with TRBD2 matching 12 bases. Germline V lookup: CDR1 SNHLY, CDR2 FYNNEI. The CDR3 contains 15 residues. V gave up 4 bases and J gave up 5 bases; unmatched junction bases: 5. The CDR3 DNA sequence: TGTGCCAGCAGTGTTGGGACTAGCGGGCAGGAGACCCAGTACTTC. Its translation: CASSVGTSGQETQYF.

The V call is TRBV5-1, the J call TRBJ1-1, with 10 bases that match TRBD1. Germline lookup yields CDR1 SGHRS and CDR2 YFSETQ. The CDR3 totals 18 residues. The V gene end was trimmed by 3 bases and the J gene end by 4 bases; junction bases not matched to a gene: 15. The CDR3, as DNA: TGCGCCAGCAGCTCCGGGACAGGGGCACTCAGAGGGGTCACTGAAGCTTTCTTT. It translates to CASSSGTGALRGVTEAFF.

The V gene is TRBV7-9, the J gene TRBJ2-2, with 9 nucleotides matching TRBD2. J was trimmed by 6 bases and V by 4 bases; bases with no gene match: 3. CDR3 size: 14 residues. Germline loops: CDR1 SEHNR, CDR2 FQNEAQ (reference sequence). DNA of the CDR3: TGTGCCAGCAGCTGGACTAGCGTAGCCGGGGAGCTGTTTTTT. Translation gives CASSWTSVAGELFF.

The chain combines TRBV27 with TRBJ1-1; D is undetermined. V lost 0 bases, J lost 1 base, and 9 bases lay in between. This CDR3 has 15 residues. Germline V gene lookup returns CDR1 MNHEY and CDR2 SMNVEV (reference sequence). The CDR3 here is CASSLSGISNTEAFF. The CDR3 bases are TGTGCCAGCAGTTTATCGGGCATATCGAACACTGAAGCTTTCTTT.

V gene TRBV30 combines with J gene TRBJ1-1; D call uncertain. The CDR3 consists of 12 residues. The germline V and J ends were trimmed by 0 bases and 4 bases, with 6 bases remaining between them. Germline V gene sequence: CDR1 GTSNPN, CDR2 SVGIG (reference sequence). The CDR3 is CAWSVAVTEAFF. The CDR3 region has the DNA TGTGCCTGGAGTGTGGCGGTCACTGAAGCTTTCTTT.

The chain uses TRBV19 and TRBJ2-2; 9 nucleotides agree with TRBD1. From germline, CDR1 is LNHDA and CDR2 SQIVND (reference sequence). Unmatched junction bases numbered 8, after V lost 5 bases and J lost 4 bases. The CDR3 length is 16 residues. CDR3 residues: CASSPTGGVGTGELFF. DNA for the CDR3: TGTGCCAGTAGTCCTACAGGGGGCGTCGGCACCGGGGAGCTGTTTTTT.

This chain joins TRBV5-4 and TRBJ2-3, with a tentative D call TRBD1 (5 bases). V lost 3 bases and J 4 bases, leaving 18 bases between the germline ends. The length of the CDR3 is 16 residues. Germline assignment: CDR1 SGHNT and CDR2 YYREEE (reference sequence). DNA for the CDR3: TGTGCCAGCAGCTCCAGAAAAGGGTTAGGGGCAGATACGCAGTATTTT. Its translation: CASSSRKGLGADTQYF.

V usage is TRBV7-9 and J usage is TRBJ1-1; 7 bases match TRBD1. The V gene end was trimmed by 2 bases and the J gene end by 7 bases; junction bases not matched to a gene: 10. The CDR3 runs to 15 residues. Germline loops: CDR1 SEHNR, CDR2 FQNEAQ (reference sequence). CDR3 residues: CASSLRGLGPHEAFF. CDR3 DNA: TGTGCCAGCAGCTTAAGGGGGCTCGGGCCCCATGAAGCTTTCTTT.

The chain combines TRBV29-1 with TRBJ1-1; 11 bases map to TRBD1. The trim removed 5 bases at V and 1 base at J, leaving 6 bases unmatched. The CDR3 has 15 amino acids. CDR1 and CDR2 from the germline V gene are SQVTM and ANQGSEA. CDR3 amino acids: CSVQDRGLTNTEAFF. CDR3 DNA sequence: TGCAGCGTTCAGGACAGGGGGCTTACGAACACTGAAGCTTTCTTT.

A few counts support this clone. The rearrangement uses TRBV7-9 and TRBJ2-7; D remains unclear. This CDR3 comprises 12 residues. Germline-derived CDR1 and CDR2 are SEHNR and FQNEAQ (reference sequence). V was cut by 3 bases and J by 7 bases, with 10 bases left in between. CDR3 coding DNA: TGTGCCAGCAGCTTGTTGCCGACGGAGCAGTACGTC. It specifies CASSLLPTEQYV.

This clone has just a few counts. J is TRBJ2-5 and V is TRBV5-6; D might be TRBD1 (6 bases). Trimming removed 4 bases at V and 2 bases at J, with 12 bases between. This CDR3 has 14 residues. Germline V lookup: CDR1 SGHDT, CDR2 YYEEEE. The CDR3 region is CASSPDRAQETQYF. The CDR3 DNA reads as TGTGCCAGCAGCCCGGACAGAGCTCAAGAGACCCAGTACTTC.